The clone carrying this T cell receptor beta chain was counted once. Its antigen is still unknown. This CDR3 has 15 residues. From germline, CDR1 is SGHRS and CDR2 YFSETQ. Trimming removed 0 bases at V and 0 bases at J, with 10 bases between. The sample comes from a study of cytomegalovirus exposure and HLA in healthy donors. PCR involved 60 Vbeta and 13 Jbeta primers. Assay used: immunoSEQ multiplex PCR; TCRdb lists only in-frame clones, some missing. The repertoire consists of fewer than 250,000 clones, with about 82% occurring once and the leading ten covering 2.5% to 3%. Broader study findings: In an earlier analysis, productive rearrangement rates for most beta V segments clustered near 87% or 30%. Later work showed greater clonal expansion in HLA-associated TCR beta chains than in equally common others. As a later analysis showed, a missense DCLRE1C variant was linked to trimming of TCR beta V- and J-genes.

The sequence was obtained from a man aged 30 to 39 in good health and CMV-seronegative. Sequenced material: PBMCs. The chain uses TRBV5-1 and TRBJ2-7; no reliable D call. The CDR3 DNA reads TGCGCCAGCAGCTTGGGTACGGTGCTCTCCTACGAGCAGTACTTC. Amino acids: CASSLGTVLSYEQYF.